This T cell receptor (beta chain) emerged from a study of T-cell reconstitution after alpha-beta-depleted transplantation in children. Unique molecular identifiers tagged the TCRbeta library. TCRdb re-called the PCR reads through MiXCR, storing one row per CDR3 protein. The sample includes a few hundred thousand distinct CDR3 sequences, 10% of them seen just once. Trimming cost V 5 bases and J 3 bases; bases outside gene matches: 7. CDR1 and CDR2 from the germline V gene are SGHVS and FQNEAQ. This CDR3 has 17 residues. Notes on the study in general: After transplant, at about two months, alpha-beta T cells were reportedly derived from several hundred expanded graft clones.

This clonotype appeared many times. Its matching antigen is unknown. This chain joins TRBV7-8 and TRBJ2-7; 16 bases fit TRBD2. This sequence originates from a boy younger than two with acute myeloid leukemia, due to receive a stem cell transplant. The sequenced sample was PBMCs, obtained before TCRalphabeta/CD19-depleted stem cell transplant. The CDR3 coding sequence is TGTGCCAGCAGCCCGGGACTAGCGGGGGGGCTCGGCTACGAGCAGTACTTC. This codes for CASSPGLAGGLGYEQYF. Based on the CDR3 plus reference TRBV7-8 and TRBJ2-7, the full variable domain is GAGVSQSPRYKVAKRGQDVALRCDPISGHVSLFWYQQALGQGPEFLTYFQNEAQLDKSGLPSDRFFAERPEGSVSTLKIQRTQQEDSAVYLCASSPGLAGGLGYEQYFGPGTRLTVT.